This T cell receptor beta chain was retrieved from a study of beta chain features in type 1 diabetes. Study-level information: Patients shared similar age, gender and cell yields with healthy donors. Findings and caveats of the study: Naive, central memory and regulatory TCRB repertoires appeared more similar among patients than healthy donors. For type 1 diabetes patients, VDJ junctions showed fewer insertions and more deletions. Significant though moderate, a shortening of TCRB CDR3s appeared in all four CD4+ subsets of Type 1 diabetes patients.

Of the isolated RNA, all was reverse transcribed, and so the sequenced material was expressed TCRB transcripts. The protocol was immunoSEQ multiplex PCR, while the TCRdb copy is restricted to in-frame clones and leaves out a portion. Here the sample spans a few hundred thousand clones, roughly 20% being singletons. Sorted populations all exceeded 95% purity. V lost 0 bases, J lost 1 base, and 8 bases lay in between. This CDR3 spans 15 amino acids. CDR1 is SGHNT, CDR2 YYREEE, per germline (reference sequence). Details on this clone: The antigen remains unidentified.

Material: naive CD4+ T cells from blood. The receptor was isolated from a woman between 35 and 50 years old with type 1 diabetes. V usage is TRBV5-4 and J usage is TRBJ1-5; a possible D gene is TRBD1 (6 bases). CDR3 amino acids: CASSLAGESNQPQHF. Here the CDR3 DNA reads TGTGCCAGCAGCTTGGCAGGGGAGAGCAATCAGCCCCAGCATTTT.